The present entry profiles one T cell receptor beta chain with its context. What it binds is unknown. The data were produced by immunoSEQ multiplex PCR, yet TCRdb's version contains in-frame clones alone and is incomplete. The sample includes about 14,000 clones, around 80% of them seen just once. The data derive from a study of immune evolution from preneoplasia to lung adenocarcinoma. CDR3 length: 13 amino acids. V was clipped by 4 bases and J by 6 bases, with 11 bases between them. From germline, CDR1 is SEHNR and CDR2 FQNEAQ (reference sequence). Study results and limitations: Compared with EGFR-mutant or double wild-type lesions, KRAS-mutant nodules were more clonal.

Source material: FFPE minimally invasive lung adenocarcinoma tissue. This TCR was recovered from a person aged 65 to 79 with lung adenocarcinoma. The rearrangement joins TRBV7-9 to TRBJ2-3, with D possibly being TRBD2 (5 bases). This CDR3 reads CASSSGWEDTQYF. The DNA of the CDR3 is TGTGCCAGCAGCTCGGGATGGGAGGATACGCAGTATTTT. The complete variable domain, with remaining parts taken from reference TRBV7-9 and TRBJ2-3, reads DTGVSQNPRHKITKRGQNVTFRCDPISEHNRLYWYRQTLGQGPEFLTYFQNEAQLEKSRLLSDRFSAERPKGSFSTLEIQRTEQGDSAMYLCASSSGWEDTQYFGPGTRLTVL.